This T cell receptor (beta chain) stems from a study of identical twins (dated by TCRdb to between 2015 and 2016). General notes on the study: To test whether fetal clonotypes persist, this study deep-sequenced TCR alpha and beta repertoires from monozygotic twins, from unrelated adults of various ages, and from cord blood. Replicate twin experiments were performed at different times using different library preparation protocols to rule out contamination. What the work shows at the level of the full study, not this receptor alone: Abundant cord blood beta clonotypes had fewer insertions, young adult naive repertoires showed a similar but weaker trend, and memory repertoires showed no such trend. Compared with coincidental sharing between unrelated individuals, out-of-frame TCR alpha sequences shared between twins showed an excess of sequences with low generation probability. Zero-insertion analyses could be partly confounded by invariant T cells such as MAIT and iNKT, although diverse VJ usage argued against such confounding for most clonotypes. Out-of-frame TCR alpha sharing in monozygotic twins was systematically underestimated by recombination models, whereas sharing between unrelated individuals was in agreement with the recombination models. Because the same donors could not be followed over many years, conclusions were based on cross-sectional statistical analysis. The excess sharing between twins in beta out-of-frame sequences was weaker because fewer shared sequences reduced the signal-to-noise ratio.

In its sample, this clonotype was seen a few times. Its antigen has not been determined. Nothing much larger sits one base from this clone, and base qualities are not available. Every donor in the study was a healthy Caucasian. The twin cohort consisted of three pairs of female monozygotic twins, all aged about 18 to 29 years. Peripheral blood mononuclear cells were used as the source from which RNA for TCR libraries was isolated. The V end loses 2 bases and the J end loses 7 bases, and a stretch of 14 bases separates them. CDR1 and CDR2 (MNHEY, SVGEGT) derive from the germline V gene. The CDR3 covers 14 residues, taking in both the cysteine and the phenylalanine. The DNA shown is the 42-base CDR3, in frame from base 1. To prepare the library, 5' RACE was applied. The sequencer was an Illumina HiSeq 2000. A universal primer binding site was added through template switching, and the final cDNA carried a unique molecular identifier so that TCR cDNA molecules could be counted accurately. Specific primers in the conserved constant-segment region were used to synthesize first-strand cDNA for the TCR alpha and beta chains. To control for contamination, each cDNA library was double barcoded with a SMART-Mk sample barcode plus Illumina barcodes. TruSeq adapter sequences and Illumina sample barcodes were added in two successive PCR steps. The TCR alpha and beta cDNA libraries were sequenced on the Illumina HiSeq platform using custom primers. For the original study's pipeline: Unique molecular identifiers were extracted from raw reads with MiGEC, and CDR3 positions were determined with MiXCR. For each individual, recombination models were inferred using an EM algorithm with the repgenHMM and IGoR tools. The tcR package in R was used for shared clonotype analysis, with sharing normalized by the product of cloneset sizes. Out-of-frame nonproductive sequences were analyzed to study raw recombination free of thymic and clonal selection effects. Starting from the raw public reads, TCRdb applied fastp trimming at Q25, assembled clones with MiXCR and retained in-frame beta chains. One record per CDR3 amino acid sequence lists the most common genes and DNA. V and J calls and clone size were set by TCRdb, not the authors. For this sample there are hundreds of thousands of distinct CDR3 sequences; approximately 21% appear just once. The ten largest clones add up to about 4.3% of the sample.

The same specimen was also included in a second study, on T cells expressing NK-cell markers. As the second publication notes: In sorted CD3+CD56+NKG2C+, CD3+CD56+NKG2C- and CD3+CD56-NKG2C+ T-cell subsets from about 8 donors, TCR beta-chain repertoires were profiled. Among the eight sequenced donors, seven were HCMV-seropositive and one was HCMV-seronegative. To restrict sorting to alphabetaTCR-expressing T cells, an anti-gammadeltaTCR antibody was added in several experiments. In roughly 6 donors, the dominant CD3+CD56+NKG2C+ clonotypes ranked among the top 10 CD8+ clonotypes, making up roughly 1.0-7.0% of CD8+ T cells. Those dominant clonotypes were again the most abundant among CD3+CD56-NKG2C+ cells in a handful of donors, at about 28.3-60.1%. Whether the expanded NKG2C-expressing T cell clones were specific for HCMV antigens was left unclear. Randomly selected healthy volunteers, three men and five women, were used as the eight sequenced donors. HCMV-specific IgG was detected in serum with a commercial ELISA kit to determine HCMV serostatus. Bulk peripheral blood T-cell repertoires were additionally sequenced from unsorted PBMC for several donors. MIGEC was used to demultiplex reads and group reads by UMI, and MiTCR was used to assemble and quantify clonotypes. To exclude erroneous sequences, only TCR cDNA sequences supported by at least two reads were retained. The tcR package was used for downstream repertoire analysis, and clonotypes were matched across fractions by CDR3 nucleotide sequence plus V segment. VDJmatch was used to annotate antigen specificity against VDJdb, with one amino acid substitution in CDR3 permitted.

The clonotype comes from a woman between 18 and 29 years old in good health. The chain employs TRBV6-2 or TRBV6-3 and TRBJ2-5; the D gene identity is not certain. Sequencing was done on a sample of PBMCs. CDR3 loop: CASSYVDPLGTQYF. The nucleotide sequence is given as TGTGCCAGCAGTTACGTCGACCCCTTGGGGACCCAGTACTTC.